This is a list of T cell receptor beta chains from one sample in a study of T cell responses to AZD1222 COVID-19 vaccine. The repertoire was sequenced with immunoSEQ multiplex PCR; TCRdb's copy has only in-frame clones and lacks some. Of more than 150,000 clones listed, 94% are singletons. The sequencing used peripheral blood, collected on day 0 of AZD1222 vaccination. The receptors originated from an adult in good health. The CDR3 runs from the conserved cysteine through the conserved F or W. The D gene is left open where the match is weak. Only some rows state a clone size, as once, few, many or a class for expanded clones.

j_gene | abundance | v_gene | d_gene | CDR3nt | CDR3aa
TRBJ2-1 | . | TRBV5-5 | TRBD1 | TGTGCCAGCAGCTCCCAGGGGGATCGGGCAAACGAGCAGTTCTTC | CASSSQGDRANEQFF
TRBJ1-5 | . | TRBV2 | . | TGTGCCAGCAGTGATCTGACAACTGGCAATCAGCCCCAGCATTTT | CASSDLTTGNQPQHF
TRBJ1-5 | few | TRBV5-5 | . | TGTGCCAGCAGCGACGGGGCAGACGCCTTGAGCAATCAGCCCCAGCATTTT | CASSDGADALSNQPQHF
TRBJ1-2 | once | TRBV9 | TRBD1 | TGTGCCAGCAGCACCGGACAGGGGTATGGCTACACCTTC | CASSTGQGYGYTF
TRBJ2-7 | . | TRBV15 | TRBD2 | TGTGCCACCCAGCGGGAGTTCCTGATGGGCGAGCAGTACTTC | CATQREFLMGEQYF
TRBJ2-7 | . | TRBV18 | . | TGTGCCAGCTCACCATCACGGATCTTCTCCTACGAGCAGTACTTC | CASSPSRIFSYEQYF
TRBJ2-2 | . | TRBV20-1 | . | TGCAGTGCTAGTCCCGACACCGCGGCGAACACCGGGGAGCTGTTTTTT | CSASPDTAANTGELFF
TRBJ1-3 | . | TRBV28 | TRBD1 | TGTGCCAGCAGGTCAGGGGGCTCGGGAAACACCATATATTTT | CASRSGGSGNTIYF
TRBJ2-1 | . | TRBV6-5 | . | TGTGCCAGCAGTTCCCCTAGCTGGCGAAAGATGAATGAGCAGTTCTTC | CASSSPSWRKMNEQFF
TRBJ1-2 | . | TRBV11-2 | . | TGTGCCAGCAGCGCGCAGCACGGGACGGTCTATGGCTACACCTTC | CASSAQHGTVYGYTF
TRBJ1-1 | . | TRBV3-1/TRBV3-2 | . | TGTGCCAGCAGCCAAGACTCGCTGAACACTGAAGCTTTCTTT | CASSQDSLNTEAFF
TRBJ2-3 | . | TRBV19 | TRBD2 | TGTGCCAGTAGTCCAGTCGGTTTGGCGGGAGGCCGAGTCAGCACAGATACGCAGTATTTT | CASSPVGLAGGRVSTDTQYF
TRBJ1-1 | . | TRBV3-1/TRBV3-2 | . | TGTGCCAGCAGCCCCCGGGCCTCGAACACTGAAGCTTTCTTT | CASSPRASNTEAFF
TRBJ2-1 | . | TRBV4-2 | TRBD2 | TGTGCCAGCAGCCAAGATCCCTATTCAGCGGGAGATCGTGAGCAGTTCTTC | CASSQDPYSAGDREQFF
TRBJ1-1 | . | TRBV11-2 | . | TGTGCCAGCAGCCATACAACAGCTGAAGCTTTCTTT | CASSHTTAEAFF
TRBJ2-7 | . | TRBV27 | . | TGTGCCAGCAGTTTATCAGGGGTTGGGGAGCAGTACTTC | CASSLSGVGEQYF
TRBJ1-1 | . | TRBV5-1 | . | TGCGCCAGCAGTCATCGGACGAACACTGAAGCTTTCTTT | CASSHRTNTEAFF
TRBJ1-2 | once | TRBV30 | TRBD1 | TGTGCCTGGAGTGTATCTGTAACAGGGGCGGGCGATGGCTACACCTTC | CAWSVSVTGAGDGYTF
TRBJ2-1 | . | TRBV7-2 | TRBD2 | TGTGCCAGCAGCTTAGTAAGCGGGAACACCTACAATGAGCAGTTCTTC | CASSLVSGNTYNEQFF
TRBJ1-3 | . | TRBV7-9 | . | TGTGCCAGCAGCTCGCATGGCTCTGGAAACACCATATATTTT | CASSSHGSGNTIYF
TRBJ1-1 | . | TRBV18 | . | TGTGCCAGCTCACCACCAGGGGTTGACACTGAAGCTTTCTTT | CASSPPGVDTEAFF
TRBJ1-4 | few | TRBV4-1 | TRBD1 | TGCGCCAGCAGCCGGAGAAGCGGGACAGAGACAACTAATGAAAAACTGTTTTTT | CASSRRSGTETTNEKLFF
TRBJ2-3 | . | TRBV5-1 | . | TGCGCCAGCAGCTTGGACCTTGCGGGGAGCACAGATACGCAGTATTTT | CASSLDLAGSTDTQYF
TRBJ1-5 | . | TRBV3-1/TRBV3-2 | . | TGTGCCAGCAGCCAACAAGGAGGGGGAGAGCCCCAGCATTTT | CASSQQGGGEPQHF
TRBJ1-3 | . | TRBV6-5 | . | TGTGCCAGCAGTTACTCGGGGACGGCTGGAAACACCATATATTTT | CASSYSGTAGNTIYF
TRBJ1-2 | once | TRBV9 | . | TGTGCCAGCAGCGTAGACCCTATGGGGCGAGCTAACTATGGCTACACCTTC | CASSVDPMGRANYGYTF
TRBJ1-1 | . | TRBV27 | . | TGTGCCAGCAGTTTCTCGGGGGACACTGAAGCTTTCTTT | CASSFSGDTEAFF
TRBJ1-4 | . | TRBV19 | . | TGTGCCAGTAGTATCACGGCCTACAGGCTTCAAGAAAAACTGTTTTTT | CASSITAYRLQEKLFF
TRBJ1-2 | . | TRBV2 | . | TGTGCCAGCAGTGACCGCCTTAACTATGGCTACACCTTC | CASSDRLNYGYTF
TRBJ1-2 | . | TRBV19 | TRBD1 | TGTGCCAGTAGTATCCGGCAGGGGGCTGGCTACACCTTC | CASSIRQGAGYTF
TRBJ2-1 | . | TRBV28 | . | TGTGCCAGCACCGGGACTGAGAGCTCCTACAATGAGCAGTTCTTC | CASTGTESSYNEQFF
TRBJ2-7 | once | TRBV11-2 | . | TGTGCCAGCAGCTTAGGATCGTACGAGCAGTACTTC | CASSLGSYEQYF
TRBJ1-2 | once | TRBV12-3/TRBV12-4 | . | TGTGCCAGCAGACCAGGGGCGGAGGGTGGCTACACCTTC | CASRPGAEGGYTF